This T cell receptor beta chain originates from a study of cytomegalovirus exposure and HLA in healthy donors. Study-wide background: A prior study identified approximately 110 million unique TCR beta sequences from 200 million or so T cells.

The PCR ran on 60 Vbeta and 13 Jbeta primers. Libraries were prepared by immunoSEQ multiplex PCR; TCRdb keeps only in-frame clonotypes and omits some of them. The sample holds 150,000 to 160,000 clones, over 60% seen once. The CDR3 totals 15 residues. V lost 3 bases and J 8 bases, leaving 17 bases between the germline ends. Germline values: CDR1 ENHRY, CDR2 SYGVKD. The clonotype comes from a woman aged 40 to 55 in good health and CMV-seronegative. The rearrangement links TRBV10-3 to TRBJ2-1; D is perhaps TRBD2 (5 bases). The sample comprised PBMCs. The CDR3 is CAISDEGEEYHEQFF. CDR3 DNA: TGTGCCATCAGTGATGAGGGAGAGGAATATCATGAGCAGTTCTTC.